The clone carrying this T cell receptor beta chain has a count of ten or more. This sample stems from a study of neurological immune-mediated disorders. It was by 5'RACE with 10-nucleotide random UMIs that the cDNA was made. TCRdb itself ran the 5' RACE reads through MiXCR, one entry per CDR3 protein. The table lists about 59,000 distinct CDR3 sequences, about 25% of them singletons, with about 4.5% in the top ten. Per the germline V gene, CDR1 is SGHRS and CDR2 is YFSETQ. This CDR3 has 13 amino acids. The V and J ends lost 4 bases and 4 bases, in that order; junction bases with no gene match: 4. The sample's time point: technical triplicate 2.

The sample comprised PBMCs. This clonotype was sampled from a man in his 60s with HTLV-1-associated myelopathy (HAM/TSP). This chain joins TRBV5-1 and TRBJ1-1; 7 bases line up with TRBD1. CDR3 amino acids: CASSLGTATEAFF. CDR3 nucleotide sequence: TGCGCCAGCAGCCTCGGGACAGCCACTGAAGCTTTCTTT.